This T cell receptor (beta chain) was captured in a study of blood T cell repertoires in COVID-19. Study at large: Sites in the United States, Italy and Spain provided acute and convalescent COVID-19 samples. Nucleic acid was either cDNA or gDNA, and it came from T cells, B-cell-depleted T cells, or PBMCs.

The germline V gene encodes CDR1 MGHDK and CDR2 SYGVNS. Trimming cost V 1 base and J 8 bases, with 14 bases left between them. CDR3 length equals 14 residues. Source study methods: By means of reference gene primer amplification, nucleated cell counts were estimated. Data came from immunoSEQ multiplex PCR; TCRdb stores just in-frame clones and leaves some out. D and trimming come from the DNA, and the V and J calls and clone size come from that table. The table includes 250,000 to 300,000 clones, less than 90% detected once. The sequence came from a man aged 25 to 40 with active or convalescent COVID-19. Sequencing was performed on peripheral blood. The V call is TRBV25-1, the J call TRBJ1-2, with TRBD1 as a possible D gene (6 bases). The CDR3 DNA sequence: TGTGCCAGCAGTGAATTTGAGAGGGGGGGCGGCTACACCTTC. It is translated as CASSEFERGGGYTF.